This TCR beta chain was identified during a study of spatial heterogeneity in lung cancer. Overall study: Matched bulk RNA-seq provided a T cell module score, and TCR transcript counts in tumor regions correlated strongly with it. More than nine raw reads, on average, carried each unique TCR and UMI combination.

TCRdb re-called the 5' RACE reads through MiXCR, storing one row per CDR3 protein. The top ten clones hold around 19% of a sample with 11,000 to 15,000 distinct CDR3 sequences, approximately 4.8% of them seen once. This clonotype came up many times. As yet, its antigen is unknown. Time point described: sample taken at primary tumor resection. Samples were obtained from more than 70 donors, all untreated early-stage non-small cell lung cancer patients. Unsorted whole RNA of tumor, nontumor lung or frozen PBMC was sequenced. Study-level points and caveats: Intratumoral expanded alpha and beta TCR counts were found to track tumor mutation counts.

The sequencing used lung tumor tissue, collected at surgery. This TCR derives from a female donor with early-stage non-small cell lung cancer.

The CDR3 region has the DNA TGTGCCAGCAGCTCTACGGGACTAGCGGGGGGCAATGAGCAGTTCTTC. Protein: CASSSTGLAGGNEQFF. The V gene is TRBV11-2, the J gene TRBJ2-1; 15 bases align to TRBD2. The CDR3 extends over 16 amino acids. The germline gives CDR1 SGHAT, CDR2 FQNNGV. Trimming removed 4 bases from V and 6 bases from J; junction bases left unmatched: 4.